The present entry profiles one T cell receptor (beta chain) with its context. This record belongs to a study of blood T cell repertoires in COVID-19. On the study more broadly: COVID-19 samples from acute and convalescent phases originated in the United States, Italy and Spain. Sample material is recorded as cDNA or gDNA derived from T cells, B-cell-depleted T cells, or PBMCs.

As handled by the study authors: Amplification of reference gene primers provided the estimated nucleated cell counts. Generated by immunoSEQ multiplex PCR, the TCRdb table keeps only in-frame clones and is missing some. V, J and clone size are taken as reported in that table, and D and trimming were inferred from the DNA itself. Seen here are 90,000 to 100,000 clones, around 80% observed once, and the top ten hold about 10%. The sequence derives from a man between 70 and 80 years old with acute or convalescent COVID-19. Sequenced sample: peripheral blood.

The chain's CDR3 is CASSTLAAYEQYF. The CDR3 coding sequence is TGTGCCAGTAGTACCCTAGCGGCTTACGAGCAGTACTTC. The J gene is TRBJ2-7, the V gene TRBV19, with 7 bases fitting TRBD2. There are 13 residues in the CDR3. The ends lost 4 bases at V and 4 bases at J; junction bases unmatched: 4. Germline V gene data show CDR1 as LNHDA and CDR2 as SQIVND (reference sequence).